Below are 8 T cell receptor beta chains sequenced from a single sample in a study of human T cells and chemical hapten exposure. Specified time point: patch test 3, about 24 weeks after DPC sensitization. This sample's treatment: therapeutic diphenylcyclopropenone sensitization with weekly scalp DPC. MiXCR was run by TCRdb on the RACE reads, yielding one entry per CDR3 protein. The sample contains about 64,000 distinct CDR3 sequences, about 10% of which appear only once. The material sequenced was whole blood, taken in connection with sensitization to the hapten diphenylcyclopropenone (DPC). The source is a woman younger than 45 with alopecia areata. Some clones in this sample may be carry-over from other donors' samples.

This chain uses TRBV19 with TRBJ2-7, with TRBD2 identical over 8 bases. Germline CDR1 and CDR2: LNHDA and SQIVND (reference sequence). The CDR3 has 15 residues. J lost 2 bases, V lost 6 bases, and 9 bases had no gene match. CDR3 residues: CASSRVAGPAYEQYF. The CDR3 bases are TGTGCCAGTAGCAGAGTAGCGGGACCCGCCTACGAGCAGTACTTC.

This clonotype came up once. This chain links TRBV7-2 with TRBJ2-1; D is undetermined. From germline, CDR1 is SGHTA and CDR2 FQGNSA. V was pared by 0 bases and J by 9 bases, with 15 bases between. This CDR3 is 15 amino acids long. The CDR3 bases are TGTGCCAGCAGCTTAGCGTGGTCCCGAAGTAGTGAGCAGTTCTTC. It is translated as CASSLAWSRSSEQFF.

The rearrangement links TRBV11-2 to TRBJ2-1, with 14 bases identical to TRBD2. CDR1 and CDR2 (germline): SGHAT, FQNNGV. After removal of 5 bases from V and 5 bases from J, the junction contained 5 bases not matched to a gene. The CDR3 runs to 16 residues. CDR3 DNA: TGTGCCAGCAGCCCACCGGGACTAGCGGGAGACAATGAGCAGTTCTTC. Protein product: CASSPPGLAGDNEQFF. The entire variable domain, with the rest obtained from reference TRBV11-2 and TRBJ2-1, is as follows: EAGVAQSPRYKIIEKRQSVAFWCNPISGHATLYWYQQILGQGPKLLIQFQNNGVVDDSQLPKDRFSAERLKGVDSTLKIQPAKLEDSAVYLCASSPPGLAGDNEQFFGPGTRLTVL.

This clonotype was counted a few times. The CDR3 coding sequence is TGCAGTGCTAGCCTTCTAGCGACTAGCACAGATACGCAGTATTTT. It translates to CSASLLATSTDTQYF. The gene calls are TRBV20-1 and TRBJ2-3, with a possible D match to TRBD2 (6 bases). Germline CDR1 is DFQATT and CDR2 is SNEGSKA (reference sequence). The V gene lost 3 bases and the J gene lost 0 bases, with 13 bases spanning the gap. The CDR3 length is 15 residues.

This clonotype appeared many times. This chain links TRBV18 with TRBJ2-7; 13 bases match TRBD2. CDR3 length equals 17 residues. V was clipped by 5 bases and J by 3 bases; unmatched bases: 10. Germline V gene data show CDR1 as KGHSH and CDR2 as LQKENI. CDR3 DNA: TGTGCCAGCTCAAGGGACCGGACTAGCGGGGGCCACTACGAGCAGTACTTC. Protein: CASSRDRTSGGHYEQYF.

V and J are TRBV7-9 and TRBJ2-7, with TRBD2 matching over 8 bases. The CDR3 is 13 residues long. V shed 5 bases and J 5 bases; nucleotides not matched to a gene: 5. Looked up from germline, CDR1 is SEHNR and CDR2 is FQNEAQ (reference sequence). The CDR3 DNA sequence: TGTGCCAGCAGCACCAGCGGGAGAAACGAGCAGTACTTC. Amino acids: CASSTSGRNEQYF. Complete variable domain (other parts from reference TRBV7-9 and TRBJ2-7): DTGVSQNPRHKITKRGQNVTFRCDPISEHNRLYWYRQTLGQGPEFLTYFQNEAQLEKSRLLSDRFSAERPKGSFSTLEIQRTEQGDSAMYLCASSTSGRNEQYFGPGTRLTVT.

The sample holds many counts of this clonotype. The chain is built from TRBV11-3 and TRBJ2-7; TRBD2 aligns across 7 bases. Germline V gene lookup returns CDR1 SGHNT and CDR2 YENEEA. CDR3 length: 14 residues. V gave up 6 bases and J gave up 2 bases; unmatched junction bases: 7. The CDR3 region has the DNA TGTGCCAGCAGTCCCGGGACTAAGACCTACGAGCAGTACTTC. Amino acid sequence: CASSPGTKTYEQYF. The whole variable domain, filled in from reference TRBV11-3 and TRBJ2-7, reads EAGVVQSPRYKIIEKKQPVAFWCNPISGHNTLYWYLQNLGQGPELLIRYENEEAVDDSQLPKDRFSAERLKGVDSTLKIQPAELGDSAVYLCASSPGTKTYEQYFGPGTRLTVT.

CDR3 in amino acids: CASSLTDTDTQYF. The CDR3 coding sequence is TGTGCCAGCAGTCTAACAGACACAGATACGCAGTATTTT. The chain carries TRBV6-1 and TRBJ2-3, with no clear D. The CDR3 consists of 13 residues. Germline loops: CDR1 MNHNS, CDR2 SASEGT. V was cut by 5 bases and J by 2 bases, with 8 bases left in between.